A single sample gave rise to the 29 T cell receptor beta chains below, sequenced in a study of blood T cell repertoires in COVID-19. This table comes from immunoSEQ multiplex PCR, and its TCRdb copy is limited to in-frame clones, with some not included. The repertoire consists of tens of thousands of clones, with roughly 89% occurring once and the leading ten covering 2%. Material for sequencing was peripheral blood. The source is a man aged 25-45 years with acute or convalescent COVID-19.

This chain connects TRBV2 to TRBJ1-2, with TRBD1 matching over 7 bases. With V trimmed by 9 bases and J by 4 bases, 2 bases remained unmatched. This CDR3 has 11 amino acids. Germline V lookup: CDR1 SNHLY, CDR2 FYNNEI. CDR3: CASGQAYGYTF. CDR3 DNA sequence: TGTGCCAGTGGACAGGCCTATGGCTACACCTTC.

The rearrangement joins TRBV6-1 to TRBJ1-2, with 7 bases matching TRBD1. This CDR3 is 15 amino acids long. V shed 2 bases, J shed 7 bases, and the junction held 10 bases outside the gene matches. Looked up from germline, CDR1 is MNHNS and CDR2 is SASEGT. The CDR3 DNA reads TGTGCCAGCAGTGAAAGGACAGGAGGTTTTTCTGGCTACACCTTC. Translated, it gives CASSERTGGFSGYTF.

This chain uses TRBV30 with TRBJ1-5; D gene unclear. Germline assignment: CDR1 GTSNPN and CDR2 SVGIG (reference sequence). The V end lost 5 bases, the J end lost 5 bases, and 10 bases lay between the germline ends. This CDR3 spans 12 amino acids. As DNA, the CDR3 is TGTGCCTGGGACGGCGGGGATCAGCCCCAGCATTTT. Translation gives CAWDGGDQPQHF.

The gene calls are TRBV5-1 and TRBJ2-3, with D uncertain. Trimming took off 5 bases at V and 0 bases at J, with 7 bases between the two ends. The germline V gene has CDR1 SGHRS and CDR2 YFSETQ. The CDR3 has 13 residues. DNA of the CDR3: TGCGCCAGCAGATATTCTAGCACAGATACGCAGTATTTT. Amino acid sequence: CASRYSSTDTQYF.

The rearrangement links TRBV18 to TRBJ2-5; D is ambiguous. The V and J ends lost 3 bases and 3 bases respectively, with 8 bases between them. Germline V CDR1 and CDR2: KGHSH, LQKENI. The length of the CDR3 is 13 residues. CDR3 in DNA: TGTGCCAGCTCACCCTTAGTAGAAGAGACCCAGTACTTC. This encodes CASSPLVEETQYF.

This chain joins TRBV6-5 and TRBJ1-4; D perhaps matches TRBD1 (6 bases). CDR1 MNHEY and CDR2 SVGAGI come from the germline V gene. This CDR3 is built from 15 residues. Trimming shortened V by 3 bases and J by 5 bases, and 13 bases separated the two germline ends. Here the CDR3 reads CASSYSGVENEKLFF. In nucleotides, the CDR3 is TGTGCCAGCAGTTATTCAGGGGTAGAGAATGAAAAACTGTTTTTT.

The sample holds one count of this clone. The chain recombines TRBV29-1 with TRBJ1-1, with D perhaps matching TRBD1 (6 bases). The V end was cut by 3 bases, the J end by 3 bases, with 14 bases between. This CDR3 has 14 amino acids. Germline V lookup: CDR1 SQVTM, CDR2 ANQGSEA. CDR3 sequence: CSVEGGRGYTEAFF. The CDR3 DNA is TGCAGCGTTGAGGGAGGGAGGGGGTACACTGAAGCTTTCTTT.

This chain joins TRBV7-9 and TRBJ1-2, with 7 bases fitting TRBD1. V gave up 6 bases and J gave up 2 bases; unmatched junction bases: 3. There are 13 residues in the CDR3. Germline V CDR1 and CDR2: SEHNR, FQNEAQ (reference sequence). CDR3 DNA sequence: TGTGCCAGCAGAGGGGACAGAAACTATGGCTACACCTTC. Its translation: CASRGDRNYGYTF.

This clone showed up just a few times. The chain recombines TRBV18 with TRBJ1-2, with 7 bases identical to TRBD1. V shed 6 bases and J 5 bases; nucleotides not matched to a gene: 9. CDR1 and CDR2 from the germline V gene are KGHSH and LQKENI. CDR3 size: 14 residues. This chain's CDR3 is CASSPDRTPYGYTF. As DNA, the CDR3 is TGTGCCAGCTCGCCGGACAGGACACCATATGGCTACACCTTC.

The CDR3 here is CASSVLEGTEAFF. The CDR3 DNA sequence: TGTGCCAGCAGCGTACTAGAGGGCACTGAAGCTTTCTTT. The rearrangement uses TRBV9 and TRBJ1-1, with D unresolved. The V end was cut by 1 base, the J end by 4 bases, with 8 bases between. The CDR3 extends over 13 amino acids. Germline lookup yields CDR1 SGDLS and CDR2 YYNGEE. Drawing the rest from reference TRBV9 and TRBJ1-1, the complete variable domain is DSGVTQTPKHLITATGQRVTLRCSPRSGDLSVYWYQQSLDQGLQFLIQYYNGEERAKGNILERFSAQQFPDLHSELNLSSLELGDSALYFCASSVLEGTEAFFGQGTRLTVV.

The chain has TRBV4-3 and TRBJ2-3; TRBD1 might be the D (5 bases). The CDR3 is made up of 13 amino acids. Trimming removed 5 bases at V and 4 bases at J, with 10 bases between. The germline V gene has CDR1 LGHNA and CDR2 YSLEER. Here the CDR3 DNA reads TGCGCCAGCAGCGAATCACAGGCAGATACGCAGTATTTT. It codes for CASSESQADTQYF.

This rearrangement joins TRBV12-5 to TRBJ1-1, with a tentative D call TRBD1 (6 bases). The CDR3 has 17 residues. Between the trimmed V and J ends, which lost 4 bases and 4 bases, there was a span of 22 bases. The germline V gene encodes CDR1 LGHNT and CDR2 FRNRAP. The CDR3 DNA reads as TGTGCTAGTGGTTCCTCGTGGGGGCAGGGAGATCGCACTGAAGCTTTCTTT. This encodes CASGSSWGQGDRTEAFF.

This chain joins TRBV12-3 or TRBV12-4 and TRBJ2-3; D is uncertain. V lost 4 bases and J 0 bases, leaving 2 bases between the germline ends. The CDR3 has 12 residues. This CDR3 is CASSSSTDTQYF. For the CDR3, the DNA is TGTGCCAGCAGTTCTAGCACAGATACGCAGTATTTT.

The chain couples TRBV6-5 to TRBJ1-3, with D uncertain. The CDR3 loop spans 15 amino acids. The germline V gene has CDR1 MNHEY and CDR2 SVGAGI. Trimming stripped 2 bases from V and 2 bases from J, with 10 bases between. This CDR3 reads CASSYAPGTGNTIYF. The CDR3 coding sequence is TGTGCCAGCAGTTACGCCCCGGGAACTGGAAACACCATATATTTT.

The chain is built from TRBV7-9 and TRBJ1-1; perhaps TRBD1 as D (5 bases). The CDR3 totals 14 residues. V gave up 5 bases and J gave up 1 base, with 11 bases separating them. The V gene's germline CDR1 is SEHNR and CDR2 FQNEAQ (reference sequence). The DNA of the CDR3 is TGTGCCAGCAGCACAGACGGACAGAACACTGAAGCTTTCTTT. Translation gives CASSTDGQNTEAFF.

In its sample, this clone was seen a few times. The CDR3 DNA reads as TGTGCCAGCAGCCCCGGCGGGGGTTATGGCTACACCTTC. It yields the protein CASSPGGGYGYTF. This rearrangement joins TRBV12-3 or TRBV12-4 to TRBJ1-2; TRBD1 might be the D (5 bases). The CDR3 sequence is 13 residues long. V was pared by 6 bases and J by 5 bases, with 13 bases between.

This clone was picked up a small number of times. V is TRBV4-2 and J is TRBJ2-7; 8 nucleotides agree with TRBD1. The CDR3 sequence is 19 residues long. Trimming at V came to 0 bases and at J to 2 bases, leaving 15 bases not matched to a gene. Germline loops: CDR1 LGHNA, CDR2 YNFKEQ. The CDR3 is CASSQDRATGTGFTYEQYF. Written as DNA, the CDR3 is TGTGCCAGCAGCCAAGATCGGGCCACGGGGACAGGCTTTACCTACGAGCAGTACTTC.

The chain has TRBV15 and TRBJ1-2, with D possibly TRBD1 on 5 matching bases. The germline V gene encodes CDR1 LNHNV and CDR2 YYDKDF (reference sequence). Trimming left V 1 base short and J 0 bases short, with 15 bases between. This CDR3 region has 17 residues. The CDR3 DNA reads as TGTGCCACCAGCAGAGTAGGCGGACACCTTACTAACTATGGCTACACCTTC. Translating gives CATSRVGGHLTNYGYTF.

The chain is built from TRBV19 and TRBJ2-2; 11 nucleotides agree with TRBD1. CDR1 is LNHDA, CDR2 SQIVND, per germline (reference sequence). Unmatched junction bases numbered 3, after V lost 3 bases and J lost 6 bases. This CDR3 has 15 amino acids. The CDR3 DNA follows: TGTGCCAGTAGTATTGGGGGACAGGGGGCCGGGGAGCTGTTTTTT. Translation: CASSIGGQGAGELFF.

V usage is TRBV5-1 and J usage is TRBJ1-1, with 10 bases aligning to TRBD1. Losses at the gene ends were 5 bases for V and 3 bases for J; bases not matched to a gene: 1. This CDR3 contains 13 residues. Per germline, CDR1 SGHRS and CDR2 YFSETQ. CDR3 nucleotide sequence: TGCGCCAGCAGTGGGACAGGGGACACTGAAGCTTTCTTT. Translating gives CASSGTGDTEAFF.

The chain carries TRBV7-9 and TRBJ2-1; D possibly corresponds to TRBD2 (6 bases). The V gene's germline CDR1 is SEHNR and CDR2 FQNEAQ (reference sequence). CDR3 length equals 15 residues. With 5 bases removed from V and 3 bases from J, the gap between germline ends came to 14 bases. CDR3 coding DNA: TGTGCCAGCAGCATACAACGGGGAGGCTACAATGAGCAGTTCTTC. Amino acid sequence: CASSIQRGGYNEQFF. Full variable domain (missing parts from reference TRBV7-9 and TRBJ2-1): DTGVSQNPRHKITKRGQNVTFRCDPISEHNRLYWYRQTLGQGPEFLTYFQNEAQLEKSRLLSDRFSAERPKGSFSTLEIQRTEQGDSAMYLCASSIQRGGYNEQFFGPGTRLTVL.

The chain has TRBV5-1 and TRBJ2-1; 10 bases align to TRBD1. The germline CDR1 and CDR2 sequences are SGHRS and YFSETQ. CDR3 length: 17 residues. J lost 5 bases, V lost 2 bases, and 10 bases had no gene match. CDR3 sequence: CASSLTPGTGVHNEQFF. The CDR3 DNA reads TGCGCCAGCAGCTTAACCCCTGGGACAGGGGTCCACAATGAGCAGTTCTTC.

The V gene is TRBV2, the J gene TRBJ1-2, with D possibly being TRBD1 (5 bases). The ends were cut back, 9 bases at V and 2 bases at J, with 13 bases in the middle. CDR1 is SNHLY, CDR2 FYNNEI, per germline. The CDR3 runs 13 residues. The CDR3 DNA is TGTGCCAGAAGGGACTCCTCGAACTATGGCTACACCTTC. Encoded protein: CARRDSSNYGYTF.

This rearrangement joins TRBV2 to TRBJ2-3, with 12 positions matching TRBD2. CDR1 SNHLY and CDR2 FYNNEI come from the germline V gene. The CDR3 is 15 residues long. V shed 7 bases, J shed 3 bases, and the junction held 5 bases outside the gene matches. The CDR3 protein is CASTPSGGVTDTQYF. CDR3 nucleotide sequence: TGTGCCAGCACGCCTAGCGGGGGGGTGACAGATACGCAGTATTTT.

The chain recombines TRBV18 with TRBJ1-5; a weak D match, TRBD1 (5 bases). V was pared by 3 bases and J by 9 bases, with 24 bases between. In germline, CDR1 is KGHSH, CDR2 LQKENI. The CDR3 sequence is 17 residues long. The chain's CDR3 is CASSPLGRGVAGRPQHF. The CDR3 DNA follows: TGTGCCAGCTCACCTTTGGGGCGCGGGGTGGCGGGACGGCCCCAGCATTTT.

This sequence joins TRBV6-5 and TRBJ1-5; D gene uncertain. The CDR3 loop spans 14 amino acids. Trimming stripped 7 bases from V and 0 bases from J, with 10 bases between. CDR1 and CDR2 (germline): MNHEY, SVGAGI. The CDR3 DNA follows: TGTGCCAGCAATCAGGCTTATAGCAATCAGCCCCAGCATTTT. This sequence encodes CASNQAYSNQPQHF.

The V call is TRBV7-2, the J call TRBJ1-5, with unresolved D. The CDR3 length is 14 residues. The V gene's germline CDR1 is SGHTA and CDR2 FQGNSA. Trimming left V 2 bases short and J 5 bases short, with 10 bases between. CDR3 DNA: TGTGCCAGCAGCTTACGAGGCGGGGATCAGCCCCAGCATTTT. Translation gives CASSLRGGDQPQHF.

Written as DNA, the CDR3 is TGTGCCAGCAGCCCGGACAGCTCTGGAAACACCATATATTTT. It encodes CASSPDSSGNTIYF. J is TRBJ1-3 and V is TRBV2; the D gene is possibly TRBD1 (6 bases). The CDR3 length is 14 residues. Germline CDR1 reads SNHLY; CDR2 reads FYNNEI. Trimming took off 6 bases at V and 0 bases at J, with 9 bases between the two ends.

The chain links TRBV3-1 (or the pseudogene TRBV3-2) to TRBJ1-2, with a possible D match to TRBD1 (6 bases). Between the trimmed V and J ends, which lost 4 bases and 4 bases, there was a span of 10 bases. Looked up from germline, CDR1 is LGHDT and CDR2 is YNNKEL (reference sequence). This CDR3 spans 13 amino acids. The DNA of the CDR3 is TGTGCCAGCAGCCCGACAGGCTTCTATGGCTACACCTTC. Encoded protein: CASSPTGFYGYTF.